This T cell receptor beta chain stems from a study of shared clonotypes between healthy human individuals. Naive-designated CD8 cells lacked CD45RO, were positively enriched for CCR7, and omitted terminally differentiated effector memory CD45RA+ cells. TCRdb's copy holds only in-frame clones and misses some; the assay was immunoSEQ multiplex PCR. The table includes about 700,000 clones, roughly 94% detected once. The length of the CDR3 is 13 residues. The germline CDR1 and CDR2 sequences are MNHNS and SASEGT. V was clipped by 1 base and J by 4 bases, with 5 bases between them. The sample taken for sequencing was naive CD8+ T cells sorted from blood. The genes are TRBV6-1 and TRBJ1-3; D is uncertain. The receptor comes from a young man in good health. The CDR3 sequence: CASSEGFGNTIYF. DNA of the CDR3: TGTGCCAGCAGTGAAGGGTTCGGAAACACCATATATTTT.